The rows below give T cell receptor beta chains drawn from one sample of a study of blood T cell repertoires in COVID-19. The method was immunoSEQ multiplex PCR; TCRdb's version includes in-frame clones alone and lacks a portion of them. Here the sample spans roughly 340,000 clones, 89% being singletons. The sample taken for sequencing was peripheral blood. The receptor source for this set is a woman under 40 with COVID-19, enrolled during active disease. The CDR3 runs from the conserved cysteine through the conserved F or W. A D gene is named only where the DNA matches it firmly. The size entry is marked missing in some rows and otherwise reads once, few, many or a size class.

d_call,clone_size,v_call,j_call,cdr3_nt,cdr3_aa
TRBD1,.,TRBV7-9,TRBJ1-4,TGTGCCAGCAGCCAAGGCAGGGGGCGTAGGGCTAATGAAAAACTGTTTTTT,CASSQGRGRRANEKLFF
.,.,TRBV5-1,TRBJ1-5,TGCGCCAGCAGCTTGGGAGCCCCGGGTAGCAATCAGCCCCAGCATTTT,CASSLGAPGSNQPQHF
TRBD1,.,TRBV12-5,TRBJ1-1,TGTGCTAGTGGTTTGGGGGACAGGAACACTGAAGCTTTCTTT,CASGLGDRNTEAFF
.,.,TRBV3-1/TRBV3-2,TRBJ2-3,TGTGCCAGCAGCCAAGCTTCGCAGCGGCCAAGCGATACGCAGTATTTT,CASSQASQRPSDTQYF
TRBD2,few,TRBV18,TRBJ2-1,TGTGCCAGCTCACCAACGGGCGGACTAGCGGCTGAGCAGTTCTTC,CASSPTGGLAAEQFF
.,.,TRBV7-9,TRBJ2-1,TGTGCCAGCAGCGGAGGAGGGTCCTACAATGAGCAGTTCTTC,CASSGGGSYNEQFF
.,once,TRBV6-5,TRBJ2-1,TGTGCCAGCAGTTATTCTCCGGACTCGCCCAATGAGCAGTTCTTC,CASSYSPDSPNEQFF
TRBD1,once,TRBV23-1,TRBJ1-1,TGCGCCAGCAGTCACGCGGGACAGGGGTTAAGCAAGAAGAACACTGAAGCTTTCTTT,CASSHAGQGLSKKNTEAFF
.,.,TRBV7-8,TRBJ2-2,TGTGCCAGCAGCTTCCGATCCGGGATCCTCAGGGAGCTGTTTTTT,CASSFRSGILRELFF
.,.,TRBV27,TRBJ1-1,TGTGCCAGCACCGCGATATTCCCGTTACGGGGGACGACGGGCACTGAAGCTTTCTTT,CASTAIFPLRGTTGTEAFF
.,.,TRBV12-3/TRBV12-4,TRBJ2-7,TGTGCCAGCAGTTTAATGACTGGCTCCGAGCAGTACTTC,CASSLMTGSEQYF
TRBD2,few,TRBV27,TRBJ2-2,TGTGCCAGCAGGTCTAGCGGGGGGATCACCGGGGAGCTGTTTTTT,CASRSSGGITGELFF
.,.,TRBV28,TRBJ1-3,TGTGCCAGCAGCCTTCCGGGTCTCTTCTCTGGAAACACCATATATTTT,CASSLPGLFSGNTIYF
.,.,TRBV7-9,TRBJ1-2,TGTGCCAGCAGCCGGGACTGGGAAGATGGCTACACCTTC,CASSRDWEDGYTF
.,.,TRBV4-1,TRBJ1-2,TGCGCCAGCAGCCAAGATTATTGGGCCGGTGGCTACACCTTC,CASSQDYWAGGYTF
.,.,TRBV6-5,TRBJ1-3,TGTGCCAGCAGTTACGGGCCTCTCCTCTCTGGAAACACCATATATTTT,CASSYGPLLSGNTIYF
.,.,TRBV5-1,TRBJ1-1,TGCGCCAGCAGCGGGACGGGGGGAACTGAAGCTTTCTTT,CASSGTGGTEAFF
TRBD2,.,TRBV3-1/TRBV3-2,TRBJ2-3,TGTGCCAGCAGCCAAGAGGTAGCGGGGGATTCAGATACGCAGTATTTT,CASSQEVAGDSDTQYF
.,few,TRBV20-1,TRBJ2-1,TGCAGTCCCAGTGATCTCTCCTACAATGAGCAGTTCTTC,CSPSDLSYNEQFF
TRBD2,.,TRBV30,TRBJ2-1,TGTGCCTGGAGTGTAGAAGGGGCGGGAGCATTCAATGAGCAGTTCTTC,CAWSVEGAGAFNEQFF
.,.,TRBV7-9,TRBJ1-1,TGTGCCAGCAGCTTGGCAGGAAAGAACACTGAAGCTTTCTTT,CASSLAGKNTEAFF
.,.,TRBV28,TRBJ2-1,TGTGCCAGTTCGTCGGAGGAGAGCCCTTTTAGTGAGCAGTTCTTC,CASSSEESPFSEQFF
TRBD1,.,TRBV19,TRBJ2-3,TGTGCCAGTAGTCCCGAGACAGGGGCCGCGGGGAGCCTCACAGATACGCAGTATTTT,CASSPETGAAGSLTDTQYF
TRBD1,.,TRBV5-6,TRBJ2-7,TGTGCCAGCAGCAACGACAGGGAGAAACAGTACTTC,CASSNDREKQYF
.,.,TRBV5-1,TRBJ2-6,TGCGCCAGCAGCTTCGAGAGGGGGGCCAACGTCCTGACTTTC,CASSFERGANVLTF
TRBD1,.,TRBV28,TRBJ2-7,TGTGCCAGCAGTTCACAGGGGTCATCCTACGAGCAGTACTTC,CASSSQGSSYEQYF
.,.,TRBV6-5,TRBJ2-4,TGTGCCAGTCAAGCACTAGCAGAAAACATTCAGTACTTC,CASQALAENIQYF
.,.,TRBV6-4,TRBJ1-2,TGTGCCAGCAGTGACAGGGCAGGGTCTGGTGGCTACACCTTC,CASSDRAGSGGYTF
TRBD2,.,TRBV9,TRBJ2-1,TGTGCCAGCAGCGAACGGACTAGCCGGCATGAGCAGTTCTTC,CASSERTSRHEQFF
TRBD1,once,TRBV10-3,TRBJ1-2,TGTGCCATCAGGCTAGACAGGGGGTATGGCTACACCTTC,CAIRLDRGYGYTF
TRBD2,.,TRBV2,TRBJ2-3,TGTGCCAGCAGACCCGGGACTAGCGGGGGGGGCACAGATACGCAGTATTTT,CASRPGTSGGGTDTQYF
.,.,TRBV2,TRBJ2-3,TGTGCCAGCAGTGAACAGGCGCTTAGCACAGATACGCAGTATTTT,CASSEQALSTDTQYF
.,.,TRBV7-8,TRBJ1-1,TGTGCCAGCAGCTTAAGGGGGGTCGGGGGGACTGAAGCTTTCTTT,CASSLRGVGGTEAFF
.,.,TRBV24-1,TRBJ1-5,TGTGCCACCAGTCCACAGTTTAATCAGCCCCAGCATTTT,CATSPQFNQPQHF
TRBD1,.,TRBV7-2,TRBJ2-7,TGTGCCAGCAGCTTAGTTGGGGACAGAGCCTACGAGCAGTACTTC,CASSLVGDRAYEQYF
TRBD1,once,TRBV4-1,TRBJ1-5,TGCGCCAGCAGCCGAGGACAGGGAAGAGGCCAGCCCCAGCATTTT,CASSRGQGRGQPQHF
.,.,TRBV5-1,TRBJ2-1,TGCGCCAGCAGCTTGGAGGCTAGCGAACCCTCCTACAATGAGCAGTTCTTC,CASSLEASEPSYNEQFF
TRBD2,.,TRBV6-5,TRBJ2-5,TGTGCCTGTAGACTAGCGGGGGGGGAGACCCAGTACTTC,CACRLAGGETQYF
.,.,TRBV21-1,TRBJ2-5,TGTGCCAGCAGCAAAAGATTTGGGACAGAAGAGACCCAGTACTTC,CASSKRFGTEETQYF
TRBD1,.,TRBV5-8,TRBJ2-7,TGTGCCAGCAGCTTCGGAACAGGGGTGTACGAGCAGTACTTC,CASSFGTGVYEQYF
.,.,TRBV7-2,TRBJ1-3,TGTGCCAGCAGCTTAGTTCCAGATGGAAACACCATATATTTT,CASSLVPDGNTIYF
.,few,TRBV7-9,TRBJ1-1,TGTGCCAGCAGCTTAGATTGGAAGAGGACTGAAGCTTTCTTT,CASSLDWKRTEAFF
.,once,TRBV6-2/TRBV6-3,TRBJ2-6,TGTGCCAGCAGTTGGGGGGTAGTTTCTGGGGCCAACGTCCTGACTTTC,CASSWGVVSGANVLTF
.,.,TRBV24-1,TRBJ2-3,TGTGCCACCAGTGACCCTGAGGGGGAAACATACACAGATACGCAGTATTTT,CATSDPEGETYTDTQYF
.,.,TRBV11-3,TRBJ2-1,TGTGCCAGCAGCTTAGAGCGAAGCTCCTACAATGAGCAGTTCTTC,CASSLERSSYNEQFF